The 25 T cell receptor beta chains presented below share a single source sample, sequenced in a study of response to subunit inactivated influenza vaccine. In TCRdb, the RT-PCR reads were re-called with MiXCR into one record per CDR3 protein. The table lists 500,000 to 550,000 distinct CDR3 sequences, roughly 7.6% of them singletons, with over 10% in the top ten. Sequenced here: PBMCs from blood, sampled about 23 months after vaccination. The receptor source for this set is a man in his fifties or sixties who received an inactivated influenza vaccine.

The J gene is TRBJ2-7, the V gene TRBV4-1, with D possibly TRBD2 on 5 matching bases. Between the trimmed V and J ends, which lost 2 bases and 4 bases, there was a span of 9 bases. Germline values: CDR1 MGHRA, CDR2 YSYEKL. The CDR3 is made up of 13 amino acids. In DNA form, the CDR3 reads TGCGCCAGCAGCCAATTTGAGGGATACGAGCAGTACTTC. It codes for CASSQFEGYEQYF.

The chain uses TRBV20-1 and TRBJ1-2; D might be TRBD1 (5 bases). This CDR3 is 17 amino acids long. Germline V CDR1 and CDR2: DFQATT, SNEGSKA (reference sequence). The V end was cut by 2 bases, the J end by 6 bases, with 25 bases between. CDR3 bases: TGCAGTGCTAGACCAGGAGGGAAATTGGCAGGGTTACATGGCTACACCTTC. This gives the protein CSARPGGKLAGLHGYTF.

This clonotype was counted ten times or more. This sequence joins TRBV6-1 and TRBJ2-1; 9 positions agree with TRBD2. Unmatched junction bases numbered 9, after V lost 6 bases and J lost 6 bases. Germline CDR1 reads MNHNS; CDR2 reads SASEGT. The CDR3 has 15 amino acids. The CDR3 nucleotides read TGTGCCAGCAGCAATAGCGGGGGCCAGATCAATGAGCAGTTCTTC. Its translation is CASSNSGGQINEQFF.

This clonotype came up a few times. The CDR3 is CASSYSSGEETQYF. In nucleotides, the CDR3 is TGTGCCAGCAGTTACTCGAGCGGGGAAGAGACCCAGTACTTC. This chain uses TRBV6-5 with TRBJ2-5, with 7 bases that match TRBD2. The CDR3 is 14 amino acids. With V trimmed by 0 bases and J by 3 bases, 1 base remained unmatched. Germline V gives CDR1 MNHEY, CDR2 SVGAGI.

This clonotype has just a few counts. The rearrangement joins TRBV18 to TRBJ2-3; 10 nucleotides line up with TRBD2. V dropped 4 bases and J dropped 6; count of bases not matched to a gene: 4. This CDR3 spans 14 amino acids. CDR1 is KGHSH, CDR2 LQKENI, per germline. CDR3 loop: CASSRTSGGDTQYF. For the CDR3, the DNA is TGTGCCAGCTCACGGACTAGCGGAGGGGATACGCAGTATTTT.

This sequence joins TRBV29-1 and TRBJ2-2; unclear D gene. Germline V gene data show CDR1 as SQVTM and CDR2 as ANQGSEA. V shed 3 bases and J shed 6 bases, with 11 bases lying between them. The CDR3 sequence is 13 residues long. The CDR3 nucleotides read TGCAGCGTTGATCCGGCCGGTTCCGGGGAGCTGTTTTTT. Protein: CSVDPAGSGELFF.

This clonotype was observed a few times. V is TRBV12-3 or TRBV12-4 and J is TRBJ1-2, with D possibly matching TRBD1 (5 bases). This CDR3 has 15 residues. The ends were cut back, 5 bases at V and 4 bases at J, with 17 bases in the middle. CDR3 sequence reads: CASSLPPGGSYGYTF. CDR3 DNA sequence: TGTGCCAGCAGTCTACCCCCCGGGGGAAGCTATGGCTACACCTTC.

The CDR3 nucleotides read TGCAGTGCTAGAGATTTCGGTCAGGGGGAGACCCAGTACTTC. This codes for CSARDFGQGETQYF. The chain has TRBV20-1 and TRBJ2-5; D may be TRBD1 (6 bases). V was shortened by 0 bases and J by 5 bases, with 13 bases between the two germline ends. Looked up from germline, CDR1 is DFQATT and CDR2 is SNEGSKA (reference sequence). There are 14 residues in the CDR3.

About this clonotype: At one boundary the junction diverges from the germline segment, which might be a read error. V and J are TRBV12-3 or TRBV12-4 and TRBJ2-5; D ambiguous. This CDR3 spans 15 amino acids. The CDR3 DNA reads as TGTGCCAGCACTTTAGGTTCCGAAGCAGTAGAGACCCAGTACTTC. Translating it yields CASTLGSEAVETQYF.

This clonotype was seen at least ten times. The chain links TRBV12-3 or TRBV12-4 to TRBJ1-1; D is ambiguous. The CDR3 contains 13 residues. V lost 1 base and J lost 7, with 10 bases in between. In DNA form, the CDR3 reads TGTGCCAGCAGTTTAGTAGGGAGGATTGAAGCTTTCTTT. Amino acids: CASSLVGRIEAFF.

This clonotype appeared a few times. The chain couples TRBV12-3 or TRBV12-4 to TRBJ1-2; 11 positions match TRBD1. CDR3 size: 18 residues. Trimming removed 4 bases from V and 4 bases from J; junction bases left unmatched: 14. Written as DNA, the CDR3 is TGTGCCAGCAGTTCCAGGACAGGGGGCGTTAGTTTCCCCTATGGCTACACCTTC. Translated: CASSSRTGGVSFPYGYTF.

This clonotype has more than one count but fewer than ten. Its ends do not fully match the called genes, so a read error is possible. The CDR3 region has the DNA TGCGCCAGCAGCCCAACGACAGGTCCTTCCTTCAATGAGCAGTTCTTC. Protein product: CASSPTTGPSFNEQFF. The genes are TRBV5-1 and TRBJ2-1, with TRBD1 as a possible D gene (6 bases). The CDR3 totals 16 residues. CDR1 and CDR2 from the germline V gene are SGHRS and YFSETQ.

This clonotype was counted between two and nine times. The chain carries TRBV29-1 and TRBJ2-1, with a tentative D call TRBD2 (5 bases). The germline CDR1 and CDR2 sequences are SQVTM and ANQGSEA. Between the trimmed V and J ends, which lost 2 bases and 5 bases, there was a span of 19 bases. The CDR3 consists of 16 residues. CDR3 sequence: CSVETGAFLAHNEQFF. The CDR3, as DNA: TGCAGCGTTGAAACGGGTGCCTTCCTAGCCCACAATGAGCAGTTCTTC.

This clonotype was observed at least ten times. The chain joins TRBV3-1 to TRBJ2-3, with 10 bases identical to TRBD2. CDR1 LGHDT and CDR2 YNNKEL come from the germline V gene (reference sequence). V lost 0 bases, J lost 0 bases, and 6 bases stayed unmatched. The CDR3 totals 18 residues. CDR3 coding DNA: TGTGCCAGCAGCCAAGATAAGGTAGCGGGGGGTAGCACAGATACGCAGTATTTT. Its protein is CASSQDKVAGGSTDTQYF.

This clonotype has ten or more counts. This chain links TRBV10-3 with TRBJ2-1, with unresolved D. The CDR3 is 14 amino acids. Per the germline V gene, CDR1 is ENHRY and CDR2 is SYGVKD. V lost 0 bases to trimming and J lost 3 bases, with 6 bases between them. Written as DNA, the CDR3 is TGTGCCATCAGTGAGTCCGTCAACTACAATGAGCAGTTCTTC. Translated, it gives CAISESVNYNEQFF.

This clonotype was found once. The rearrangement links TRBV5-6 to TRBJ2-2, with 13 bases fitting TRBD2. Looked up from germline, CDR1 is SGHDT and CDR2 is YYEEEE. This CDR3 comprises 16 residues. J was trimmed by 4 bases and V by 4 bases; bases with no gene match: 4. CDR3 amino acids: CASSTGLAGSTGELFF. The CDR3 bases are TGTGCCAGCAGCACGGGACTAGCGGGGAGCACCGGGGAGCTGTTTTTT.

This clonotype was seen a handful of times. The chain recombines TRBV12-3 or TRBV12-4 with TRBJ1-1; possibly TRBD1 for D (6 bases). Trimming took off 4 bases at V and 1 base at J, with 13 bases between the two ends. This CDR3 is 15 amino acids long. The CDR3 sequence is CASSSLATGNTEAFF. CDR3 DNA sequence: TGTGCCAGCAGTTCTCTAGCGACAGGGAACACTGAAGCTTTCTTT.

This sequence joins TRBV20-1 and TRBJ2-1; the match to TRBD2 covers 7 bases. After removal of 2 bases from V and 4 bases from J, the junction contained 11 bases not matched to a gene. The germline gives CDR1 DFQATT, CDR2 SNEGSKA (reference sequence). This CDR3 has 16 residues. The chain's CDR3 is CSARQGLAAVYNEQFF. CDR3 bases: TGCAGTGCTAGACAGGGCCTAGCGGCCGTTTACAATGAGCAGTTCTTC.

The table lists this clonotype with a few counts. The genes are TRBV7-2 and TRBJ2-7, with TRBD2 as a possible D gene (5 bases). V lost 5 bases and J 11 bases, leaving 13 bases between the germline ends. This CDR3 spans 11 amino acids. The germline V gene encodes CDR1 SGHTA and CDR2 FQGNSA. The CDR3 DNA follows: TGTGCCAGCAGCGACGGAGTGAGGGAGTACTTC. This gives the protein CASSDGVREYF.

Here the CDR3 DNA reads TGTGCCAGCAGCTTGGAGAGAAGGGTTGCTTACAATGAGCAGTTCTTC. Its translation is CASSLERRVAYNEQFF. The rearrangement links TRBV5-6 to TRBJ2-1; the D is unclear. The CDR3 covers 16 residues. Trimming cost V 0 bases and J 4 bases, with 14 bases left between them. Germline lookup yields CDR1 SGHDT and CDR2 YYEEEE. The variable domain in full, completed from reference TRBV5-6 and TRBJ2-1, reads DAGVTQSPTHLIKTRGQQVTLRCSPKSGHDTVSWYQQALGQGPQFIFQYYEEEERQRGNFPDRFSGHQFPNYSSELNVNALLLGDSALYLCASSLERRVAYNEQFFGPGTRLTVL.

A few counts support this clonotype. The CDR3 sequence is CASSAGQGARETQYF. Written as DNA, the CDR3 is TGTGCCAGCAGTGCGGGACAGGGGGCGCGAGAGACCCAGTACTTC. This rearrangement joins TRBV25-1 to TRBJ2-5; 12 nucleotides agree with TRBD1. The J segment lost 4 bases and the V segment lost 4 bases, leaving 4 bases of the junction unmatched. The CDR3 runs 15 residues. The germline V gene encodes CDR1 MGHDK and CDR2 SYGVNS.

This CDR3 is CASSQGHLNTEAFF. The CDR3 region has the DNA TGTGCCAGCAGCCAGGGACATCTAAACACTGAAGCTTTCTTT. This sequence joins TRBV3-1 and TRBJ1-1, with a tentative D call TRBD1 (6 bases). CDR3 size: 14 residues. Germline loops: CDR1 LGHDT, CDR2 YNNKEL (reference sequence). V was cut by 3 bases and J by 2 bases, with 10 bases left in between.

This clonotype was detected many times. The rearrangement joins TRBV7-6 to TRBJ2-5; no reliable D call. The ends were cut back, 2 bases at V and 4 bases at J, with 5 bases in the middle. Germline V CDR1 and CDR2: SGHVS, FNYEAQ. This CDR3 contains 12 residues. The CDR3 region is CASSLFRETQYF. The DNA of the CDR3 is TGTGCCAGCAGCTTATTTCGAGAGACCCAGTACTTC. The full variable domain, its missing parts supplied by reference TRBV7-6 and TRBJ2-5, is GAGVSQSPRYKVTKRGQDVALRCDPISGHVSLYWYRQALGQGPEFLTYFNYEAQQDKSGLPNDRFSAERPEGSISTLTIQRTEQRDSAMYRCASSLFRETQYFGPGTRLLVL.

This clonotype was found many times. The genes are TRBV30 and TRBJ2-2; D unresolved. V shed 3 bases and J shed 2 bases, with 7 bases lying between them. The CDR3 is made up of 13 amino acids. Germline-derived CDR1 and CDR2 are GTSNPN and SVGIG (reference sequence). CDR3 residues: CAWRGINTGELFF. The CDR3 nucleotides are TGTGCCTGGAGGGGAATAAACACCGGGGAGCTGTTTTTT. Filled out from reference TRBV30 and TRBJ2-2, the complete variable domain reads SQTIHQWPATLVQPVGSPLSLECTVEGTSNPNLYWYRQAAGRGLQLLFYSVGIGQISSEVPQNLSASRPQDRQFILSSKKLLLSDSGFYLCAWRGINTGELFFGEGSRLTVL.

This clonotype showed up just a few times. V is TRBV20-1 and J is TRBJ1-6, with unresolved D. Germline V gene lookup returns CDR1 DFQATT and CDR2 SNEGSKA (reference sequence). The CDR3 totals 14 residues. V gave up 3 bases and J gave up 7 bases, with 13 bases separating them. The CDR3: CSASDGTVNSPLHF. The CDR3 bases are TGCAGTGCTAGTGATGGAACAGTCAATTCACCCCTCCACTTT.